These 27 T cell receptor beta chains were all obtained from the same sample, sequenced in a study of T cells in Graves' hyperthyroidism and ophthalmopathy. The investigators amplified TCR beta CDR3 regions from RNA transcripts. Carried out on the TCR CDR3, a first-round RT-PCR used the HTBI primer set. MiXCR, applied by TCRdb to the multiplex PCR reads, yields one record per CDR3 protein. The sample lists under 65,000 distinct CDR3 sequences; roughly 58% were seen once. Input material: blood. The receptors shown here come from a woman aged 60 to 75 with Graves' ophthalmopathy.

This clonotype was seen ten or more times. V usage is TRBV6-2 or TRBV6-3 and J usage is TRBJ1-1; 7 bases fit TRBD1. V trimming: 5 bases; J trimming: 1 base; junction bases outside the gene matches: 10. Germline loops: CDR1 MNHEY, CDR2 SVGEGT. This CDR3 region has 16 residues. The CDR3 coding sequence is TGTGCCAGCAGTGCCTACAGGGGTAGGACGAACACTGAAGCTTTCTTT. This translates into CASSAYRGRTNTEAFF.

Many counts were recorded for this clonotype. The rearrangement uses TRBV3-1 and TRBJ2-5; tentative D call: TRBD1 (8 bases). The CDR3 loop spans 16 amino acids. Germline CDR1 is LGHDT and CDR2 is YNNKEL (reference sequence). V was shortened by 2 bases and J by 5 bases, with 18 bases between the two germline ends. In DNA form, the CDR3 reads TGTGCCAGCAGCCAACGGGGACAGGTCGGGGGGGAGACCCAGTACTTC. Translation: CASSQRGQVGGETQYF.

This clonotype appeared a few times. V and J are TRBV4-1 and TRBJ2-5; D is possibly TRBD1 (5 bases). Germline V lookup: CDR1 MGHRA, CDR2 YSYEKL. The CDR3 is made up of 15 amino acids. Trimming stripped 1 base from V and 1 base from J, with 10 bases between. The chain's CDR3 is CASSQGAGFQETQYF. CDR3 in DNA: TGCGCCAGCAGCCAAGGTGCAGGGTTCCAAGAGACCCAGTACTTC.

This clonotype was picked up many times. The chain joins TRBV5-6 to TRBJ1-2, with D tentatively TRBD1 (5 bases). Trimming shortened V by 0 bases and J by 4 bases, and 19 bases separated the two germline ends. The germline V gene encodes CDR1 SGHDT and CDR2 YYEEEE. The CDR3 totals 17 residues. The CDR3 coding sequence is TGTGCCAGCAGCTTGGAGCAGGGTAGTCCCCTTATCTATGGCTACACCTTC. It is translated as CASSLEQGSPLIYGYTF.

This clonotype is medium-sized by share. This CDR3 is CASSIGASGMSDTQYF. CDR3 nucleotides: TGTGCCAGTAGTATTGGGGCTAGCGGGATGTCAGATACGCAGTATTTT. The chain couples TRBV19 to TRBJ2-3; the match to TRBD2 covers 9 bases. From germline, CDR1 is LNHDA and CDR2 SQIVND (reference sequence). There are 16 residues in the CDR3. J lost 4 bases, V lost 3 bases, and 8 bases had no gene match. Full variable domain (outside the CDR3, taken from reference TRBV19 and TRBJ2-3): DGGITQSPKYLFRKEGQNVTLSCEQNLNHDAMYWYRQDPGQGLRLIYYSQIVNDFQKGDIAEGYSVSREKKESFPLTVTSAQKNPTAFYLCASSIGASGMSDTQYFGPGTRLTVL.

J is TRBJ1-6 and V is TRBV9; D is perhaps TRBD1 (6 bases). The V gene lost 3 bases and the J gene lost 10 bases, with 23 bases spanning the gap. The CDR3 is 17 residues long. CDR1 and CDR2 (germline): SGDLS, YYNGEE. The CDR3 sequence: CASSARTRQGLGSPLHF. The CDR3, as DNA: TGTGCCAGCAGCGCTAGGACTAGGCAGGGGCTGGGCTCACCCCTCCACTTT. Filled out from reference TRBV9 and TRBJ1-6, the complete variable domain reads DSGVTQTPKHLITATGQRVTLRCSPRSGDLSVYWYQQSLDQGLQFLIQYYNGEERAKGNILERFSAQQFPDLHSELNLSSLELGDSALYFCASSARTRQGLGSPLHFGNGTRLTVT.

This clonotype was seen only a few times. The rearrangement uses TRBV5-4 and TRBJ2-3, with 11 bases identical to TRBD2. V was pared by 5 bases and J by 4 bases, with 9 bases of the junction left unmatched. Per the germline V gene, CDR1 is SGHNT and CDR2 is YYREEE (reference sequence). This CDR3 comprises 16 residues. The CDR3 spells CASSAGTGLAADTQYF. As DNA, the CDR3 is TGTGCCAGCAGTGCCGGAACGGGACTAGCGGCAGATACGCAGTATTTT.

This clonotype is labeled medium-sized. The chain employs TRBV10-3 and TRBJ1-5, with D unclear. CDR3 length: 13 residues. Germline V gives CDR1 ENHRY, CDR2 SYGVKD. Trimming cost V 6 bases and J 0 bases, with 6 bases left between them. As DNA, the CDR3 is TGTGCCATCAGGACGGATAGCAATCAGCCCCAGCATTTT. The encoded protein is CAIRTDSNQPQHF.

The chain employs TRBV7-9 and TRBJ2-1; D remains unclear. Per the germline V gene, CDR1 is SEHNR and CDR2 is FQNEAQ (reference sequence). The CDR3 has 12 amino acids. Deletions cut 4 bases from V and 6 bases from J, with 7 bases between. The CDR3 loop reads CASSSMFNEQFF. CDR3 coding DNA: TGTGCCAGCAGCTCGATGTTCAATGAGCAGTTCTTC.

The rearrangement uses TRBV5-1 and TRBJ1-4; TRBD1 aligns across 9 bases. Germline V gene data show CDR1 as SGHRS and CDR2 as YFSETQ. This CDR3 region has 14 residues. J gave up 5 bases and V 2 bases, and 1 base lay outside the gene matches. The CDR3 protein is CASSLQGANEKLFF. The CDR3, as DNA: TGCGCCAGCAGCTTACAGGGGGCGAATGAAAAACTGTTTTTT. Full variable domain (missing parts from reference TRBV5-1 and TRBJ1-4): KAGVTQTPRYLIKTRGQQVTLSCSPISGHRSVSWYQQTPGQGLQFLFEYFSETQRNKGNFPGRFSGRQFSNSRSEMNVSTLELGDSALYLCASSLQGANEKLFFGSGTQLSVL.

The genes are TRBV5-1 and TRBJ2-7, with D perhaps being TRBD1 or TRBD2 (6 bases each). Deletions cut 7 bases from V and 7 bases from J, with 24 bases between. This CDR3 spans 15 amino acids. Germline-derived CDR1 and CDR2 are SGHRS and YFSETQ. CDR3 bases: TGCGCCAGCGACGACGGGGGCTCTTTAGGCGGAGAGCAGTACTTC. As protein: CASDDGGSLGGEQYF.

The sample holds a few counts of this clonotype. The V call is TRBV30, the J call TRBJ2-7; 9 nucleotides line up with TRBD1. The CDR3 is made up of 18 amino acids. The V segment lost 4 bases and the J segment 0 bases; nucleotides outside the gene matches: 16. Per the germline V gene, CDR1 is GTSNPN and CDR2 is SVGIG (reference sequence). The CDR3 protein is CAWTTQGAKGTSSYEQYF. The DNA of the CDR3 is TGTGCCTGGACGACACAGGGGGCAAAAGGCACCTCCTCCTACGAGCAGTACTTC.

Remarks on this clonotype: No conserved phenylalanine or tryptophan ends this CDR3, so it is likely a read error. It is unclear where the CDR3 begins or ends on the DNA, so no DNA is shown, and the CDR3 is as TCRdb lists it. This chain links TRBV11-3 with TRBJ1-5; TRBD1 was called by the table and not checked on the DNA. Ends included, the CDR3 has 16 residues. The germline V gene encodes CDR1 SGHNT and CDR2 YENEEA. CDR3 loop: CASSFGTGFSNQPRHL.

This rearrangement joins TRBV15 to TRBJ2-1, with TRBD2 matching over 10 bases. This CDR3 region has 13 residues. From germline, CDR1 is LNHNV and CDR2 YYDKDF (reference sequence). The trim removed 5 bases at V and 10 bases at J, leaving 5 bases unmatched. This CDR3 reads CATSRGLAEEQFF. The CDR3 coding sequence is TGTGCCACCAGCCGAGGACTAGCGGAAGAGCAGTTCTTC.

The sample holds many counts of this clonotype. J is TRBJ1-1 and V is TRBV15, with TRBD1 as a possible D gene (6 bases). In germline, CDR1 is LNHNV, CDR2 YYDKDF (reference sequence). V lost 4 bases to trimming and J lost 2 bases, with 11 bases between them. The CDR3 consists of 14 residues. CDR3 nucleotides: TGTGCCACCAGCACCCGACAGGCAAACACTGAAGCTTTCTTT. This encodes CATSTRQANTEAFF.

The sample holds many counts of this clonotype. The V call is TRBV20-1, the J call TRBJ2-3; D is tentatively TRBD1 or TRBD2 (6 bases each). Trimming removed 3 bases from V and 5 bases from J, with 12 bases in between. The CDR3 sequence is 13 residues long. Looked up from germline, CDR1 is DFQATT and CDR2 is SNEGSKA (reference sequence). DNA for the CDR3: TGCAGTGCTAGGGGGGCCGGGGGAGATACGCAGTATTTT. This translates into CSARGAGGDTQYF.

This clonotype was counted a single time. The junction shows a germline mismatch at one end, possibly a read error. This rearrangement joins TRBV25-1 to TRBJ1-2; TRBD1 matches 7 bases. The CDR3 runs 14 residues. The germline V gene has CDR1 MGHDK and CDR2 SYGVNS. In nucleotides, the CDR3 is TGTGCTAGGCGGGAGGACAGGCCCTCCTATGGCCACACCTTC. This gives the protein CARREDRPSYGHTF.

This clonotype appeared many times. The chain joins TRBV19 to TRBJ1-1; 10 nucleotides match TRBD1. The ends lost 6 bases at V and 5 bases at J; junction bases unmatched: 21. The CDR3 loop spans 19 amino acids. Germline assignment: CDR1 LNHDA and CDR2 SQIVND (reference sequence). The CDR3 region is CASRYTETGTGEVWTEAFF. The CDR3 nucleotides read TGTGCCAGTAGATATACTGAAACCGGGACAGGGGAAGTGTGGACTGAAGCTTTCTTT.

There are many counts of this clonotype. The chain couples TRBV6-2 or TRBV6-3 to TRBJ2-3, with 9 bases lining up with TRBD2. The CDR3 loop spans 14 amino acids. Trimming took 4 bases from V and 5 from J; bases not matched to a gene: 4. The germline CDR1 and CDR2 sequences are MNHEY and SVGEGT. CDR3 coding DNA: TGTGCCAGCAGTTCTAGCGGGGTCAAAGATACGCAGTATTTT. It codes for CASSSSGVKDTQYF.

As concerns this clonotype: An end of the junction does not agree with germline; a read error may underlie this. The genes are TRBV7-6 and TRBJ1-6; TRBD1 matches 8 bases. The CDR3 has 14 amino acids. Germline CDR1 reads SGHVS; CDR2 reads FNYEAQ. CDR3 sequence: CASSAGQENSPLHF. The CDR3 nucleotides read TGCGCCAGCAGCGCGGGACAGGAGAATTCACCCCTCCACTTT.

This rearrangement joins TRBV20-1 to TRBJ2-5; tentatively, D is TRBD1 (6 bases). Germline loops: CDR1 DFQATT, CDR2 SNEGSKA (reference sequence). The CDR3 spans 14 residues. The V end lost 0 bases, the J end lost 9 bases, and 17 bases lay between the germline ends. CDR3: CSARDHGGSGAQYF. The CDR3 coding sequence is TGCAGTGCTAGAGATCATGGGGGCTCTGGGGCCCAGTACTTC.

Regarding this clonotype: In this CDR3 the conserved last residue, phenylalanine or tryptophan, is missing, so a read error is likely. The limits of the CDR3 on the DNA are not certain, so only TCRdb's listed CDR3 is given. The chain combines TRBV5-4 with TRBJ2-3; the table's D gene call, TRBD1, was not cross checked with the DNA. Germline CDR1 is SGHNT and CDR2 is YYREEE (reference sequence). The length of the CDR3 is 17 amino acids, counting both ends. The chain's CDR3 is CASRLERQGGLDRYAVV.

J is TRBJ2-7 and V is TRBV7-9; 12 bases agree with TRBD1. Losses at the gene ends were 5 bases for V and 4 bases for J; bases not matched to a gene: 9. The CDR3 is 16 residues long. CDR1 and CDR2 (germline): SEHNR, FQNEAQ (reference sequence). CDR3 sequence reads: CASSLPPGQGAYEQYF. CDR3 nucleotides: TGTGCCAGCAGCCTCCCACCGGGACAGGGGGCTTACGAGCAGTACTTC.

Notes on this clonotype: One end of the junction is discordant with germline, which a read error may explain. V usage is TRBV2 and J usage is TRBJ1-5; D is undetermined. The germline CDR1 and CDR2 sequences are SNHLY and FYNNEI. This CDR3 spans 15 amino acids. CDR3 bases: TGTGCCAGCAGGTACAGCCCAGATAGGAATCAACCCCAGCATTTT. The encoded protein is CASRYSPDRNQPQHF.

J is TRBJ2-2 and V is TRBV2; D is ambiguous. This CDR3 spans 12 amino acids. CDR1 is SNHLY and CDR2 is FYNNEI in the germline V gene. The ends were cut back, 8 bases at V and 7 bases at J, with 11 bases in the middle. The CDR3 sequence is CASGVVYGELFF. The CDR3 DNA reads as TGTGCCAGCGGCGTAGTCTACGGGGAGCTGTTTTTT.

The chain couples TRBV7-8 to TRBJ1-1; D is unclear. Trimming cost V 0 bases and J 5 bases, with 10 bases left between them. Germline V lookup: CDR1 SGHVS, CDR2 FQNEAQ. This CDR3 is built from 14 residues. The DNA for the CDR3 is TGTGCCAGCAGCTTAGCTTCTGGGTTAACTGAAGCTTTCTTT. Translated: CASSLASGLTEAFF.

This clonotype appeared many times. The chain employs TRBV19 and TRBJ2-3; 10 nucleotides agree with TRBD2. CDR3 length equals 17 residues. V shed 7 bases and J 1 base; nucleotides not matched to a gene: 11. CDR1 and CDR2 (germline): LNHDA, SQIVND (reference sequence). The CDR3 region has the DNA TGTGCCAGTATGAGGGCTAGCGGGGGATGGGGCACAGATACGCAGTATTTT. Translating gives CASMRASGGWGTDTQYF.